A single sample is the source of the 30 T cell receptor beta chains below, sequenced in a study of Ad26.COV2.S vaccination and SARS-CoV-2 variants. The data were produced by immunoSEQ multiplex PCR, yet TCRdb's version contains in-frame clones alone and is incomplete. The sample includes fewer than 900,000 clones, about 90% of them seen just once. The treatment: about 20 received Ad26.COV2.S at low or high dose, single or two shots; roughly five received placebo; per-sample allocation not given. The samples date from day 63 after the first vaccine or placebo injection. Here the sequenced sample was peripheral blood, taken in a trial of Ad26.COV2.S vaccine versus placebo. The source is a person between 18 and 60 years old who received the Ad26.COV2.S COVID-19 vaccine or a placebo.

The chain recombines TRBV18 with TRBJ2-6; D gene unclear. Per the germline V gene, CDR1 is KGHSH and CDR2 is LQKENI. CDR3 size: 15 residues. The V and J ends lost 5 bases and 2 bases respectively, with 10 bases between them. CDR3: CASSSSGAGANVLTF. Written as DNA, the CDR3 is TGTGCCAGCTCAAGCTCTGGGGCTGGGGCCAACGTCCTGACTTTC.

This chain joins TRBV6-6 and TRBJ1-2, with a tentative D call TRBD1 (5 bases). CDR3 length: 14 amino acids. CDR1 and CDR2 from the germline V gene are MNHNY and SVGAGI (reference sequence). V lost 0 bases to trimming and J lost 3 bases, with 8 bases between them. DNA of the CDR3: TGTGCCAGCAGTTACTCGGCAGGGTACTATGGCTACACCTTC. This codes for CASSYSAGYYGYTF.

This chain joins TRBV3-1 (or the pseudogene TRBV3-2) and TRBJ1-1; a possible D gene is TRBD1 (6 bases). Per germline, CDR1 LGHDT and CDR2 YNNKEL (reference sequence). The ends were cut back, 0 bases at V and 1 base at J, with 15 bases in the middle. The CDR3 has 17 amino acids. CDR3 loop: CASSQDTGQRSNTEAFF. The CDR3 nucleotides read TGTGCCAGCAGCCAAGATACAGGACAGAGATCGAACACTGAAGCTTTCTTT.

The rearrangement links TRBV10-3 to TRBJ2-1; TRBD1 aligns across 7 bases. V lost 3 bases, J lost 9 bases, and 2 bases stayed unmatched. Germline values: CDR1 ENHRY, CDR2 SYGVKD. The CDR3 has 12 amino acids. This chain's CDR3 is CAISEQGIEQFF. The CDR3 DNA reads TGTGCCATCAGTGAACAGGGGATTGAGCAGTTCTTC.

V usage is TRBV6-6 and J usage is TRBJ1-5; perhaps TRBD1 as D (5 bases). Looked up from germline, CDR1 is MNHNY and CDR2 is SVGAGI (reference sequence). The ends were cut back, 2 bases at V and 6 bases at J, with 17 bases in the middle. This CDR3 comprises 16 residues. Here the CDR3 reads CASSYVVRDPPQPQHF. As DNA, the CDR3 is TGTGCCAGCAGTTACGTAGTCCGGGACCCACCTCAGCCCCAGCATTTT.

This chain joins TRBV6-4 and TRBJ1-1; D gene uncertain. There are 14 residues in the CDR3. V gave up 4 bases and J gave up 3 bases, with 12 bases separating them. CDR1 is MRHNA, CDR2 SNTAGT, per germline. CDR3 sequence: CASSAGPEHTEAFF. CDR3 bases: TGTGCCAGCAGTGCCGGGCCCGAGCACACTGAAGCTTTCTTT.

The chain carries TRBV11-3 and TRBJ2-1; TRBD1 aligns across 12 bases. The germline V gene has CDR1 SGHNT and CDR2 YENEEA. This CDR3 has 14 amino acids. Trimming cost V 3 bases and J 13 bases; bases outside gene matches: 7. CDR3: CASSFGTGGMEQFF. DNA of the CDR3: TGTGCCAGCAGCTTTGGGACAGGGGGCATGGAACAGTTCTTC.

This clone was detected only once. The V call is TRBV29-1, the J call TRBJ2-5; 13 bases are shared with TRBD2. The V gene end was trimmed by 7 bases and the J gene end by 4 bases; junction bases not matched to a gene: 0. Germline assignment: CDR1 SQVTM and CDR2 ANQGSEA. This CDR3 spans 12 amino acids. This CDR3 reads CSGLAGGETQYF. CDR3 nucleotides: TGCAGCGGACTAGCGGGAGGAGAGACCCAGTACTTC.

V gene TRBV6-5 combines with J gene TRBJ2-7; D might be TRBD2 (5 bases). V lost 2 bases to trimming and J lost 1 base, with 9 bases between them. The CDR3 covers 14 residues. Per germline, CDR1 MNHEY and CDR2 SVGAGI. In DNA form, the CDR3 reads TGTGCCAGCAGTTACATAGCGTCATCCTACGAGCAGTACTTC. Residues: CASSYIASSYEQYF.

This chain connects TRBV4-3 to TRBJ1-4; 7 bases fit TRBD1. V trimming: 0 bases; J trimming: 7 bases; junction bases outside the gene matches: 11. The CDR3 extends over 17 amino acids. Germline CDR1 reads LGHNA; CDR2 reads YSLEER. CDR3 sequence reads: CASSQDAPGGRGEKLFF. The DNA of the CDR3 is TGCGCCAGCAGCCAAGATGCGCCAGGGGGTAGGGGTGAAAAACTGTTTTTT.

The chain is built from TRBV6-5 and TRBJ2-2; D not resolved. This CDR3 is 13 amino acids long. Trimming stripped 7 bases from V and 6 bases from J, with 12 bases between. From germline, CDR1 is MNHEY and CDR2 SVGAGI. CDR3 sequence reads: CASKSPLPGELFF. Written as DNA, the CDR3 is TGTGCCAGCAAATCACCCCTGCCCGGGGAGCTGTTTTTT.

V gene TRBV24-1 combines with J gene TRBJ1-2; D remains ambiguous. Per germline, CDR1 KGHDR and CDR2 SFDVKD. This CDR3 has 12 amino acids. Trimming pared 4 bases from V and 4 bases from J, leaving 6 bases between. The CDR3 DNA sequence: TGTGCCACCAGTGAAAGGCGCTATGGCTACACCTTC. Protein sequence: CATSERRYGYTF.

Details on this clone: Other DNA sequences in this specimen translate into the identical CDR3. The chain couples TRBV2 to TRBJ1-5; 11 bases match TRBD1. The CDR3 covers 16 residues. Germline V lookup: CDR1 SNHLY, CDR2 FYNNEI. The ends lost 3 bases at V and 1 base at J; junction bases unmatched: 2. CDR3 protein: CASSERTGGSNQPQHF. CDR3 sequence (DNA): TGTGCCAGCAGTGAGCGGACAGGGGGCAGCAATCAGCCCCAGCATTTT. Drawing the rest from reference TRBV2 and TRBJ1-5, the complete variable domain is EPEVTQTPSHQVTQMGQEVILRCVPISNHLYFYWYRQILGQKVEFLVSFYNNEISEKSEIFDDQFSVERPDGSNFTLKIRSTKLEDSAMYFCASSERTGGSNQPQHFGDGTRLSIL.

The rearrangement links TRBV3-1 (or the pseudogene TRBV3-2) to TRBJ1-3; D remains unclear. CDR1 is LGHDT and CDR2 is YNNKEL in the germline V gene (reference sequence). Trimming shortened V by 5 bases and J by 4 bases, and 12 bases separated the two germline ends. The CDR3 runs 14 residues. The DNA for the CDR3 is TGTGCCAGCAGCTCCCCAGAAGGCGGAAACACCATATATTTT. The encoded protein is CASSSPEGGNTIYF.

CDR3 sequence: CAISAGQGSNEQFF. Here the CDR3 DNA reads TGTGCCATCAGTGCGGGACAGGGGAGCAATGAGCAGTTCTTC. The rearrangement links TRBV10-3 to TRBJ2-1; 10 bases are shared with TRBD1. Germline-derived CDR1 and CDR2 are ENHRY and SYGVKD. This CDR3 has 14 amino acids. Germline trimming cut 4 bases from V and 6 bases from J; bases unmatched to any gene: 3.

The rearrangement joins TRBV30 to TRBJ2-4; D possibly corresponds to TRBD2 (6 bases). Germline lookup yields CDR1 GTSNPN and CDR2 SVGIG (reference sequence). This CDR3 region has 15 residues. The V gene lost 3 bases and the J gene lost 7 bases, with 19 bases spanning the gap. CDR3 coding DNA: TGTGCCTGGAGACCCTCAAGGGAGGTCCGTAACATTCAGTACTTC. It specifies CAWRPSREVRNIQYF.

As concerns this clone: Other DNA sequences in this specimen translate into the identical CDR3. The rearrangement uses TRBV6-2 or TRBV6-3 and TRBJ1-5, with 9 bases lining up with TRBD1. This CDR3 region has 13 residues. CDR1 is MNHEY, CDR2 SVGEGT, per germline. V lost 4 bases and J lost 5; bases outside the gene matches: 0. In DNA form, the CDR3 reads TGTGCCAGCAGTTGGACAGGGGATCAGCCCCAGCATTTT. Its protein is CASSWTGDQPQHF.

This clone has at least ten counts. This chain links TRBV24-1 with TRBJ2-3, with D maybe TRBD1 (7 bases). This CDR3 region has 13 residues. CDR1 and CDR2 (germline): KGHDR, SFDVKD. The ends were cut back, 9 bases at V and 2 bases at J, with 11 bases in the middle. CDR3 protein: CATQGGSTDTQYF. CDR3 bases: TGTGCCACCCAGGGGGGCTCCACAGATACGCAGTATTTT.

The chain links TRBV18 to TRBJ2-7; maybe TRBD1 (6 bases). The V gene's germline CDR1 is KGHSH and CDR2 LQKENI. Trimming took 3 bases from V and 3 from J, leaving 12 bases between them. The CDR3 length is 14 residues. CDR3 amino acids: CASSPGAADYEQYF. In DNA form, the CDR3 reads TGTGCCAGCTCACCGGGGGCAGCGGACTACGAGCAGTACTTC.

The J gene is TRBJ2-6, the V gene TRBV5-1, with D perhaps TRBD2 (5 bases). This CDR3 is built from 14 residues. Germline loops: CDR1 SGHRS, CDR2 YFSETQ. Trimming cost V 7 bases and J 2 bases, with 10 bases left between them. The chain's CDR3 is CASLEVPGANVLTF. The CDR3 nucleotides are TGCGCCAGCCTGGAGGTTCCTGGGGCCAACGTCCTGACTTTC.

The rearrangement links TRBV19 to TRBJ2-2, with D uncertain. Per germline, CDR1 LNHDA and CDR2 SQIVND (reference sequence). The V and J ends lost 3 bases and 4 bases respectively, with 9 bases between them. CDR3 length: 14 residues. CDR3 sequence: CASSMLWVTGELFF. The CDR3 coding sequence is TGTGCCAGTAGTATGTTGTGGGTCACCGGGGAGCTGTTTTTT.

The chain is built from TRBV5-1 and TRBJ2-7; D is ambiguous. V was pared by 0 bases and J by 2 bases, with 9 bases between. CDR3 length: 14 amino acids. The germline V gene encodes CDR1 SGHRS and CDR2 YFSETQ. The CDR3 loop is CASSLDPGTYEQYF. The CDR3 DNA reads TGCGCCAGCAGCTTGGATCCGGGTACCTACGAGCAGTACTTC.

The chain combines TRBV27 with TRBJ2-1; D unresolved. This CDR3 spans 14 amino acids. Germline V gene data show CDR1 as MNHEY and CDR2 as SMNVEV (reference sequence). Trimming left V 0 bases short and J 5 bases short, with 8 bases between. For the CDR3, the DNA is TGTGCCAGCAGTTTATCGGTGAGCAACAATGAGCAGTTCTTC. This encodes CASSLSVSNNEQFF.

CDR3 in DNA: TGTGCCAGCAGTTACTCAGGAGCGGAAAACACTGAAGCTTTCTTT. Translated: CASSYSGAENTEAFF. This chain links TRBV6-6 with TRBJ1-1; D not resolved. Trimming cost V 0 bases and J 2 bases, with 10 bases left between them. The CDR3 sequence is 15 residues long. CDR1 is MNHNY and CDR2 is SVGAGI in the germline V gene (reference sequence).

V gene TRBV11-3 combines with J gene TRBJ1-1, with no clear D. The CDR3 extends over 13 amino acids. Trimming stripped 1 base from V and 3 bases from J, with 6 bases between. Germline-derived CDR1 and CDR2 are SGHNT and YENEEA. The DNA of the CDR3 is TGTGCCAGCAGCTTAGTTTCCCACACTGAAGCTTTCTTT. It codes for CASSLVSHTEAFF.

This chain connects TRBV19 to TRBJ2-5, with D possibly TRBD1 on 6 matching bases. The CDR3 is made up of 14 amino acids. The V end was cut by 5 bases, the J end by 5 bases, with 15 bases between. Germline CDR1 LNHDA, CDR2 SQIVND (reference sequence). In DNA form, the CDR3 reads TGTGCCAGTAGTTTTCGAACAGGGAAGGAGACCCAGTACTTC. Its translation: CASSFRTGKETQYF.

The V and J genes are TRBV5-1 and TRBJ2-1; 8 nucleotides agree with TRBD2. From germline, CDR1 is SGHRS and CDR2 YFSETQ. The CDR3 has 16 residues. Trimming took 7 bases from V and 5 from J; bases not matched to a gene: 14. The CDR3 DNA is TGCGCCAGCCGGGAGGGAGGGTACCCCCCAGACAATGAGCAGTTCTTC. It encodes CASREGGYPPDNEQFF.

This chain links TRBV5-6 with TRBJ2-2; TRBD1 matches 7 bases. Germline trimming cut 4 bases from V and 5 bases from J; bases unmatched to any gene: 5. The CDR3 extends over 14 amino acids. The germline V gene has CDR1 SGHDT and CDR2 YYEEEE. For the CDR3, the DNA is TGTGCCAGCAGCCTGGGACAGCCGACCGGGGAGCTGTTTTTT. Translated, it gives CASSLGQPTGELFF.

CDR3 DNA: TGTGCCAGCAGCTTGATCGGGAGCTCCTACGAGCAGTACTTC. Encoded protein: CASSLIGSSYEQYF. V gene TRBV5-8 combines with J gene TRBJ2-7; D might be TRBD2 (6 bases). Germline V gene lookup returns CDR1 SGHTS and CDR2 YDEGEE. The CDR3 is made up of 14 amino acids. V was pared by 1 base and J by 0 bases, with 8 bases between.

The CDR3 nucleotides read TGTGCCACCCAGACAGGAAACATGAACACTGAAGCTTTCTTT. Its protein is CATQTGNMNTEAFF. The genes are TRBV18 and TRBJ1-1; possible D gene TRBD1, 6 bases. The germline gives CDR1 KGHSH, CDR2 LQKENI. V was pared by 10 bases and J by 0 bases, with 15 bases between. The CDR3 spans 14 residues.